A single TCR beta chain is shown here with its context. Using immunoSEQ multiplex PCR, the repertoire was profiled, and TCRdb retains in-frame clones only, with some absent. The data contain just over 95,000 clones, 67% of them singletons. Trimming took off 8 bases at V and 5 bases at J, with 22 bases between the two ends. The CDR3 is 15 residues long. Germline loops: CDR1 MNHEY, CDR2 SVGAGI. These data come from a study of shared clonotypes between healthy human individuals. In the study overall: Three plates each covered CD4 naive and memory; CD8 naive two, CD8 memory one.

The CD8 memory fraction combined CD45RO+ cells with TemRA cells (CCR7-negative CD45RA+). The receptor was derived from a man younger than 40 in good health. The rearrangement links TRBV6-5 to TRBJ2-7, with D perhaps TRBD1 or TRBD2 (8 bases each). Sequencing was carried out using memory CD8+ T cells sorted from blood. As for subset: CD45RO+ cells pooled with CCR7-negative TemRA cells. The CDR3: CASRGGWTGSDEQYF. In DNA form, the CDR3 reads TGTGCCAGCCGGGGGGGGTGGACAGGGTCTGACGAGCAGTACTTC.